These 24 T cell receptor beta chains were all obtained from the same sample, sequenced in a study of vaccination effects on CD4 cells after COVID-19. Their antigen targets remain unknown. Viral peptide pool expansion of antigen-specific CD4+ T cells preceded sequencing in the ViraFEST assay. The authors isolated CD4+ T cells after 9 to 10 days of culture. Infection with SARS-CoV-2 occurred in the person between March and December 2020, and PCR confirmed it. Assay used: immunoSEQ multiplex PCR; TCRdb lists only in-frame clones, some missing. The table lists more than 45,000 clones, roughly three quarters of them singletons. The material was CD4+ T cells from PBMCs cultured with HIV peptides, obtained before COVID-19 vaccination. Subset here: HIV-1 Nef peptide pool negative control/reference culture. These receptors all stem from a human donor who had a prior SARS-CoV-2 infection.

V is TRBV5-1 and J is TRBJ2-5, with 9 bases aligning to TRBD1. This CDR3 is built from 15 residues. Germline-derived CDR1 and CDR2 are SGHRS and YFSETQ. Trimming took 2 bases from V and 5 from J; bases not matched to a gene: 7. The CDR3 protein is CASSLRGQGGETQYF. CDR3 bases: TGCGCCAGCAGCTTACGGGGACAGGGTGGTGAGACCCAGTACTTC.

The CDR3 loop reads CATSRGRGDAFF. In DNA form, the CDR3 reads TGTGCCACCAGCAGAGGTCGAGGAGACGCTTTCTTT. The rearrangement links TRBV15 to TRBJ1-1; no reliable D call. The CDR3 is 12 amino acids. CDR1 LNHNV and CDR2 YYDKDF come from the germline V gene (reference sequence). V lost 1 base and J 11 bases, leaving 11 bases between the germline ends. Using reference TRBV15 and TRBJ1-1 for the parts outside the CDR3, the full variable domain is DAMVIQNPRYQVTQFGKPVTLSCSQTLNHNVMYWYQQKSSQAPKLLFHYYDKDFNNEADTPDNFQSRRPNTSFCFLDIRSPGLGDTAMYLCATSRGRGDAFFGQGTRLTVV.

The chain is built from TRBV27 and TRBJ2-5; 11 bases line up with TRBD2. This CDR3 is built from 13 residues. Germline values: CDR1 MNHEY, CDR2 SMNVEV (reference sequence). The trim removed 6 bases at V and 7 bases at J, leaving 4 bases unmatched. The CDR3 nucleotides read TGTGCCAGCAGCATGACTAGCGGGGTGACCCAGTACTTC. Protein product: CASSMTSGVTQYF.

This sequence joins TRBV7-3 and TRBJ2-1, with TRBD2 identical over 12 bases. V shed 5 bases, J shed 8 bases, and the junction held 7 bases outside the gene matches. The CDR3 spans 15 residues. CDR1 SGHTA and CDR2 FQGTGA come from the germline V gene. The chain's CDR3 is CASSRLAGEGYEQFF. The CDR3 DNA reads TGTGCCAGCAGCAGACTAGCGGGAGAAGGTTATGAGCAGTTCTTC.

The count of this clone is one. The rearrangement joins TRBV24-1 to TRBJ2-7; D remains ambiguous. CDR1 and CDR2 (germline): KGHDR, SFDVKD. This CDR3 spans 14 amino acids. V was clipped by 6 bases and J by 6 bases, with 17 bases between them. Written as DNA, the CDR3 is TGTGCCACCAGTAACCCGGACCGACCTGCCGAGCAGTACTTC. Translating it yields CATSNPDRPAEQYF.

This chain joins TRBV7-8 and TRBJ1-4; no clear D. The CDR3 totals 16 residues. Deletions cut 5 bases from V and 4 bases from J, with 17 bases between. Per germline, CDR1 SGHVS and CDR2 FQNEAQ. Written as DNA, the CDR3 is TGTGCCAGCAGCGCGCGACCTTGGGTTTTTAATGAAAAACTGTTTTTT. As protein: CASSARPWVFNEKLFF.

The chain joins TRBV4-2 to TRBJ2-5; D possibly uses TRBD1 or TRBD2 (5 bases each). Deletions cut 1 base from V and 1 base from J, with 13 bases between. CDR1 and CDR2 from the germline V gene are LGHNA and YNFKEQ. The CDR3 length is 16 residues. The CDR3, as DNA: TGTGCCAGCAGCCAAGTAGTGGGGGTCGTCCAAGAGACCCAGTACTTC. Translating gives CASSQVVGVVQETQYF.

The chain employs TRBV11-3 and TRBJ2-2, with a possible D match to TRBD2 (7 bases). The germline V gene encodes CDR1 SGHNT and CDR2 YENEEA. V was shortened by 2 bases and J by 5 bases, with 12 bases between the two germline ends. This CDR3 has 15 amino acids. The CDR3: CASSLRGARTGELFF. CDR3 sequence (DNA): TGTGCCAGCAGCTTACGGGGGGCTCGGACCGGGGAGCTGTTTTTT.

This clone was seen only once. The chain uses TRBV30 and TRBJ2-5; 8 nucleotides align to TRBD2. The ends lost 0 bases at V and 5 bases at J; junction bases unmatched: 2. This CDR3 contains 13 residues. Per germline, CDR1 GTSNPN and CDR2 SVGIG (reference sequence). The CDR3 reads CAWSVRGRETQYF. In nucleotides, the CDR3 is TGTGCCTGGAGTGTACGCGGGAGGGAGACCCAGTACTTC. Variable domain in full (rest from reference TRBV30 and TRBJ2-5): SQTIHQWPATLVQPVGSPLSLECTVEGTSNPNLYWYRQAAGRGLQLLFYSVGIGQISSEVPQNLSASRPQDRQFILSSKKLLLSDSGFYLCAWSVRGRETQYFGPGTRLLVL.

This clone was seen more than once but under ten times. The rearrangement joins TRBV5-4 to TRBJ2-7, with D unclear. CDR3 length: 11 amino acids. Trimming pared 5 bases from V and 4 bases from J, leaving 7 bases between. Germline CDR1 is SGHNT and CDR2 is YYREEE (reference sequence). CDR3 coding DNA: TGTGCCAGCAGTTCAACGTACGAGCAGTACTTC. This sequence encodes CASSSTYEQYF.

The gene calls are TRBV6-2 or TRBV6-3 and TRBJ2-5, with D hard to call. V was trimmed by 2 bases and J by 5 bases, leaving 18 bases between them. The CDR3 is 16 residues long. In germline, CDR1 is MNHEY, CDR2 SVGEGT. Here the CDR3 DNA reads TGTGCCAGCAGTTACCCCGCCACACTTGGGTGGGAGACCCAGTACTTC. This sequence encodes CASSYPATLGWETQYF.

This rearrangement joins TRBV30 to TRBJ2-2, with a tentative D call TRBD1 (5 bases). V gave up 4 bases and J gave up 5 bases, with 11 bases separating them. Looked up from germline, CDR1 is GTSNPN and CDR2 is SVGIG (reference sequence). This CDR3 region has 13 residues. As DNA, the CDR3 is TGTGCCTGGACCCGGGCAGGGACCGGGGAGCTGTTTTTT. It codes for CAWTRAGTGELFF.

The gene calls are TRBV12-3 or TRBV12-4 and TRBJ1-2, with D unclear. V dropped 3 bases and J dropped 8 bases, with 10 bases sitting between them. CDR3 length: 12 residues. This CDR3 reads CASSLLAGGYTF. CDR3 bases: TGTGCCAGCAGTTTGTTGGCCGGGGGCTACACCTTC.

J is TRBJ2-7 and V is TRBV6-2 or TRBV6-3; 12 positions match TRBD2. Trimming cost V 2 bases and J 2 bases; bases outside gene matches: 1. The CDR3 consists of 15 residues. The germline V gene has CDR1 MNHEY and CDR2 SVGEGT. The CDR3 here is CASSYGTSGPYEQYF. The CDR3 nucleotides are TGTGCCAGCAGTTACGGGACTAGCGGGCCCTACGAGCAGTACTTC.

The sample holds one count of this clone. The rearrangement joins TRBV6-6 to TRBJ2-1, with 7 bases lining up with TRBD2. CDR1 and CDR2 from the germline V gene are MNHNY and SVGAGI (reference sequence). Losses at the gene ends were 6 bases for V and 0 bases for J; bases not matched to a gene: 5. The CDR3 runs to 15 residues. The CDR3 DNA is TGTGCCAGCAGCTTCCTAGCGGTCTCCTACAATGAGCAGTTCTTC. This translates into CASSFLAVSYNEQFF.

This clone has only one observation. The chain combines TRBV16 with TRBJ2-7; maybe TRBD1 (5 bases). This CDR3 is 16 amino acids long. Germline CDR1 is KGHSY and CDR2 is FQNENV. V lost 2 bases and J 7 bases, leaving 21 bases between the germline ends. CDR3 DNA: TGTGCCAGCAGCCAACCCCCCGGCAGGGCAACTCCGGAGCAGTACTTC. Its translation is CASSQPPGRATPEQYF.

The chain employs TRBV7-9 and TRBJ2-3, with 13 bases aligning to TRBD2. CDR1 is SEHNR and CDR2 is FQNEAQ in the germline V gene (reference sequence). The CDR3 is 18 residues long. Unmatched junction bases numbered 8, after V lost 5 bases and J lost 0 bases. The CDR3 coding sequence is TGTGCCAGCAGCCAGACTAGCGGGGGGTATTCTAGCACAGATACGCAGTATTTT. Translation gives CASSQTSGGYSSTDTQYF.

The chain uses TRBV6-5 and TRBJ1-6; 7 positions match TRBD1. The ends lost 6 bases at V and 10 bases at J; junction bases unmatched: 6. This CDR3 region has 13 residues. Germline CDR1 is MNHEY and CDR2 is SVGAGI. The CDR3 DNA follows: TGTGCCAGCAGCACAGGGGTATTGTCACCCCTCCACTTT. Its translation: CASSTGVLSPLHF.

The rearrangement uses TRBV6-5 and TRBJ1-1, with 7 bases lining up with TRBD1. Germline loops: CDR1 MNHEY, CDR2 SVGAGI. This CDR3 has 14 residues. Trimming took 5 bases from V and 0 from J; bases not matched to a gene: 3. The CDR3: CASSRQGMNTEAFF. The CDR3, as DNA: TGTGCCAGCAGTAGACAGGGAATGAACACTGAAGCTTTCTTT.

This chain links TRBV3-1 (or the pseudogene TRBV3-2) with TRBJ1-1, with D hard to call. V was clipped by 3 bases and J by 2 bases, with 13 bases between them. From germline, CDR1 is LGHDT and CDR2 YNNKEL (reference sequence). The CDR3 is made up of 15 amino acids. The CDR3 is CASSQLAIPNTEAFF. The CDR3 nucleotides are TGTGCCAGCAGCCAGTTGGCGATCCCTAACACTGAAGCTTTCTTT.

This clone showed up just a few times. The genes are TRBV11-2 and TRBJ2-7, with no clear D. The germline gives CDR1 SGHAT, CDR2 FQNNGV. The CDR3 sequence is 11 residues long. V shed 5 bases and J shed 4 bases, with 6 bases lying between them. CDR3: CASSVLYEQYF. The CDR3 nucleotides are TGTGCCAGCAGCGTACTGTACGAGCAGTACTTC.

The V call is TRBV4-3, the J call TRBJ2-7, with TRBD1 identical over 9 bases. Losses at the gene ends were 0 bases for V and 0 bases for J; bases not matched to a gene: 0. Per germline, CDR1 LGHNA and CDR2 YSLEER. This CDR3 has 15 amino acids. CDR3 residues: CASSQETGGSYEQYF. CDR3 DNA: TGCGCCAGCAGCCAAGAGACAGGGGGCTCCTACGAGCAGTACTTC.

This rearrangement joins TRBV18 to TRBJ2-5; 8 bases align to TRBD2. The germline gives CDR1 KGHSH, CDR2 LQKENI. V shed 8 bases and J 4 bases; nucleotides not matched to a gene: 9. The CDR3 has 14 amino acids. In DNA, the CDR3 is TGTGCCAGCGCCAGGACTAGCTCGCGAGAGACCCAGTACTTC. Translating it yields CASARTSSRETQYF.

This chain connects TRBV7-3 to TRBJ2-5; D may be TRBD1 or TRBD2 (5 bases each). In germline, CDR1 is SGHTA, CDR2 FQGTGA. V was shortened by 1 base and J by 1 base, with 10 bases between the two germline ends. This CDR3 spans 15 amino acids. For the CDR3, the DNA is TGTGCCAGCAGCTTAAATAAGGGGAGCCAAGAGACCCAGTACTTC. It is translated as CASSLNKGSQETQYF.